These 5 T cell receptor beta chains came from one sample sequenced in a study of Ad26.COV2.S vaccination and SARS-CoV-2 variants. Only in-frame clones appear in the TCRdb table, and some are missing; sequencing was by immunoSEQ multiplex PCR. The sample carries hundreds of thousands of clones, about 88% recorded once. Treatment meaning: roughly 19 received Ad26.COV2.S at low or high dose, single or two shots; roughly five received placebo; per-sample allocation not given. At day 63 after the first vaccine or placebo injection, samples were drawn. The sample consisted of peripheral blood, taken in a trial of Ad26.COV2.S vaccine versus placebo. Every receptor here comes from a person between 18 and 60 years old who received the Ad26.COV2.S COVID-19 vaccine or a placebo.

The V gene is TRBV5-1, the J gene TRBJ1-6; tentatively, D is TRBD1 (6 bases). V was clipped by 0 bases and J by 9 bases, with 16 bases between them. This CDR3 region has 16 residues. Per the germline V gene, CDR1 is SGHRS and CDR2 is YFSETQ. Here the CDR3 reads CASSLEIGGLGSPLHF. CDR3 nucleotide sequence: TGCGCCAGCAGCTTGGAAATCGGGGGGCTTGGTTCACCCCTCCACTTT.

This clone was observed a few times. This chain joins TRBV14 and TRBJ2-2; 11 bases match TRBD1. The CDR3 totals 17 residues. V trimming: 1 base; J trimming: 3 bases; junction bases outside the gene matches: 4. CDR1 and CDR2 from the germline V gene are SGHDN and FVKESK. The CDR3 DNA is TGTGCCAGCAGCCAAGGGACAGGGGGCTGGGACACCGGGGAGCTGTTTTTT. It encodes CASSQGTGGWDTGELFF.

The chain is built from TRBV7-5 and TRBJ2-5; TRBD2, the D gene given by the table, was not confirmed from the DNA. TRBV7-5 has pseudogene status. This CDR3 region has 19 residues. DNA for the CDR3: TGTGCCAGAAGCTTAGGACTAGCGGGGGCCCTACGGTACCAAGAGACCCAGTACTTC. Encoded protein: CARSLGLAGALRYQETQYF.

Only one count was recorded for this clone. This sequence joins TRBV19 and TRBJ1-1, with D possibly being TRBD1 (6 bases). V lost 3 bases, J lost 1 base, and 9 bases lay in between. In germline, CDR1 is LNHDA, CDR2 SQIVND (reference sequence). The CDR3 extends over 14 amino acids. The CDR3 nucleotides are TGTGCCAGTAGTATCGGACAGAGGAACACTGAAGCTTTCTTT. Its protein is CASSIGQRNTEAFF.

The rearrangement uses TRBV19 and TRBJ1-1; no firm D call. This CDR3 has 13 amino acids. Trimming removed 0 bases at V and 3 bases at J, with 5 bases between. From germline, CDR1 is LNHDA and CDR2 SQIVND (reference sequence). The CDR3 loop reads CASSIDGDTEAFF. The CDR3 coding sequence is TGTGCCAGTAGTATAGACGGGGACACTGAAGCTTTCTTT.